These 3 T cell receptor beta chains were all obtained from the same sample, sequenced in a study of STAT3 mutations in large granular lymphocyte leukemia. Whole-study results and caveats: In T-cell large granular lymphocyte leukemia, about half of patients showed multiple immunodominant subclonotypes.

Produced via immunoSEQ multiplex PCR; TCRdb's table is partial and in-frame only. The sample lists thousands of clones; approximately 35% were seen once. What these receptors recognize is not known. The material sequenced was peripheral blood mononuclear cells. Receptor source: a woman aged 40 to 50 with T-cell large granular lymphocyte leukemia. Some clones in this sample may be carry-over from other donors' samples.

V is TRBV5-1 and J is TRBJ1-1; 8 bases align to TRBD1. Losses at the gene ends were 4 bases for V and 3 bases for J; bases not matched to a gene: 8. CDR3 length: 15 residues. Germline CDR1 and CDR2: SGHRS and YFSETQ. Here the CDR3 reads CASSPRTGTDTEAFF. CDR3 DNA: TGCGCCAGCAGCCCTCGGACAGGGACAGACACTGAAGCTTTCTTT.

The CDR3 DNA follows: TGTGCCAGTAGGGGAATGGGGGCTGTTAGTCAGCCCCAGCATTTT. Translated, it gives CASRGMGAVSQPQHF. This chain connects TRBV19 to TRBJ1-5; maybe TRBD1 (6 bases). This CDR3 has 15 amino acids. The germline gives CDR1 LNHDA, CDR2 SQIVND (reference sequence). V was shortened by 6 bases and J by 6 bases, with 18 bases between the two germline ends.

The CDR3 here is CASSQDFGLGSSYNEQFF. DNA for the CDR3: TGTGCCAGCAGCCAAGATTTCGGCCTGGGGAGCTCCTACAATGAGCAGTTCTTC. The J gene is TRBJ2-1, the V gene TRBV14; the D gene is possibly TRBD2 (5 bases). The germline gives CDR1 SGHDN, CDR2 FVKESK. The CDR3 length is 18 residues. V lost 0 bases, J lost 0 bases, and 15 bases lay in between.